This T cell receptor beta chain appears in the sequencing data of a study of human T cells and chemical hapten exposure (TCRdb year 2021). Some background on the complete study: For sensitization, 2% DPC in acetone was applied to a 2 cm by 2 cm area of upper inner arm skin. Throughout the study period of 20 to 30 weeks, patients also received therapeutic DPC doses to the scalp every week. Patch tests used Finn chambers with 0.01% DPC on the upper back, scored after 6 days by International Contact Dermatitis Research Group standards. Alopecia areata with under or over 50% scalp involvement, alopecia totalis and alopecia universalis were represented in the patient cohort, which was mostly female. Libraries were pooled for sequencing, and per-sample TCR yields varied mainly because of small differences in library volumes within the pool. In alopecia patients, the study followed how the peripheral blood TCR repertoire changed in vivo over primary and secondary sensitization to diphenylcyclopropenone (DPC), a hapten. Blood was sampled from patients pre-sensitization (week 0) and at 2, 6 and about 24 weeks after DPC sensitization. Around 30 alopecia patients provided blood for TCR sequencing at one to four time points (pre-sensitization, 2, 6 and 24 weeks). The full study reports these points: No change with DPC sensitization was found in the number of TCRs above 1 in 1000 frequency, and no evidence of global repertoire structure alterations was found. Compared with pre-sensitization or healthy control sets, expanded TCRs formed significantly more large CDR3 similarity clusters, which is consistent with antigen-driven responses. The number of PT1 expanded TCRs positively correlated with patch test score, significant at thresholds 8, 16 and 32 but not 4. Repeated subsampling changed both the strength of the expansion versus patch-test correlation and the threshold at which that correlation became significant. All patients had alopecia, a presumed autoimmune disease, so their immune response might differ from that of healthy individuals.

The V end loses 0 bases and the J end loses 0 bases, and a stretch of 11 bases separates them. The germline V gene sets CDR1 to LGHNA and CDR2 to YNFKEQ. From cysteine to phenylalanine, the CDR3 is 16 amino acids long. The only DNA kept is the CDR3, 48 bases in frame from the first base. The receptor library was made with RACE. The run used a NextSeq 500. During library preparation, unique molecular identifiers were attached to individual cDNA molecules so that TCRs could be counted in a quantitative, reproducible way. For every blood RNA sample, sequencing covered both the TCR alpha and TCR beta chains. In the paper's pipeline: Samples had a median of roughly 87,000 TCRs, with a range from about 23,224 to 690,600. V, J and CDR3 annotation of the TCR reads was carried out using the Decombinator software suite. To make PS versus PT1 abundance plots, every sample was subsampled to the same number of TCRs (28,000). Expanded TCRs were defined as absent before sensitization and observed at least eight times at the 2-week time point. The public reads were quality trimmed at Q25 with fastp and then assembled into clones with MiXCR by TCRdb, keeping productive beta chains. Rows with one shared CDR3 protein collapse into an entry with the most common genes and DNA. TCRdb assigned the V and J calls; the authors' analysis was not used. This sample has tens of thousands of distinct CDR3 sequences in its table, and 9.5% to 12% of those were observed once. The ten top clones hold around 4.2% of the sample.

The sample's time point label, decoded: patch test 1, 2 weeks after DPC sensitization. The sample's treatment or condition, from its label and the paper: therapeutic diphenylcyclopropenone sensitization with weekly scalp DPC. At every patch-test visit, the blood draw took place before the patch test was put on. Eligible patients were aged 18 to 70, diagnosed with alopecia, deemed suitable for DPC therapy, and excluded if pregnant. Total RNA was isolated from unfractionated whole blood collected in Tempus Blood RNA tubes. This clonotype was seen ten or more times. Its antigen has not been determined. Base qualities are not recorded, but no much larger clone differs from it by a single base.

The receptor's source is a woman in her 50s with alopecia areata. Some clones in this sample may be carry-over from other donors' samples. This material consisted of whole blood, taken in connection with sensitization to the hapten diphenylcyclopropenone (DPC). This receptor chain uses TRBV4-2 and TRBJ1-2; the D gene cannot be resolved reliably. The CDR3 loop reads CASSQDPRGANYGYTF. The sequenced DNA is TGTGCCAGCAGCCAAGATCCGCGGGGAGCTAACTATGGCTACACCTTC.